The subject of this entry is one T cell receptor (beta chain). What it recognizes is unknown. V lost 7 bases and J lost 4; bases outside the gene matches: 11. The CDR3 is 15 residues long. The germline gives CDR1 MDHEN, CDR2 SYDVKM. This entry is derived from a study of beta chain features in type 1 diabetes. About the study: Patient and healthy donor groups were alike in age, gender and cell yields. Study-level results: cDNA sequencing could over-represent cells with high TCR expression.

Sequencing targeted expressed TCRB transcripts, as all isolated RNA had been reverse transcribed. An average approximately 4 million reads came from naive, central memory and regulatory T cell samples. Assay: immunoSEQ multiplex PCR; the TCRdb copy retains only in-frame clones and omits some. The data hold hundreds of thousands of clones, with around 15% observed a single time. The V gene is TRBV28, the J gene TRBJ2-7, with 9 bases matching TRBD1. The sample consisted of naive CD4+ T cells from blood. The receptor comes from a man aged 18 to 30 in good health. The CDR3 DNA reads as TGTGCCAGCACCCAAGGGGGGACAGGGCTTTACGAGCAGTACTTC. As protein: CASTQGGTGLYEQYF.